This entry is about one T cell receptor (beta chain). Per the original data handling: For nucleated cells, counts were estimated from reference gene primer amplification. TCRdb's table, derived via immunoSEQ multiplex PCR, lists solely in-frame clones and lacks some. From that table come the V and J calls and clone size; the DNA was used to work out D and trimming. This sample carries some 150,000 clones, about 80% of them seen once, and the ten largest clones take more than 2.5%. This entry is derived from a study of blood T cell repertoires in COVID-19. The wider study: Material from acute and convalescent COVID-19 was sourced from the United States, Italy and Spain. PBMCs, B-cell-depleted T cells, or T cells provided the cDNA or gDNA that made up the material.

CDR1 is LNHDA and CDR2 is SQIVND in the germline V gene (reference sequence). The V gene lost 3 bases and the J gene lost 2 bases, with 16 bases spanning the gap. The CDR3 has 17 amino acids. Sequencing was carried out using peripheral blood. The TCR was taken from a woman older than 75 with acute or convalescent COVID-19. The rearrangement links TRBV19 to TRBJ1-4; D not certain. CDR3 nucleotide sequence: TGTGCCAGTAGTATCCCCGGGTCGGCGTTGACTAATGAAAAACTGTTTTTT. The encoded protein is CASSIPGSALTNEKLFF.